This T cell receptor beta chain is from a study of blood T cells in healthy people across ages. The study's findings and limits: Because donor CMV status was unknown, expanded clonotype changes were possibly confounded.

Notes on this clonotype: Its antigen is unidentified.

Each sample provided at least 5 micrograms of extracted total RNA. CDR1 and CDR2 from the germline V gene are GTSNPN and SVGIG (reference sequence). The CDR3 is made up of 12 amino acids. Primers used in a second PCR of roughly 7 to 12 cycles were a sample-barcoded 5' primer and a J-beta primer mix. TCRdb redid the calling of the 5' RACE reads with MiXCR, one entry per CDR3 protein. The repertoire holds approximately 900,000 distinct CDR3 sequences, about 44% seen once, with roughly 12% in the top ten. The sample consisted of blood. The chain employs TRBV30 and TRBJ2-7, with 8 bases fitting TRBD1. With the DNA end fitting TRBJ2-5 better, the J assignment may be wrong. This clonotype was obtained from a man younger than 45 in good health. The CDR3: CAWETGAETQYF. CDR3 in DNA: TGTGCCTGGGAGACAGGGGCAGAGACCCAGTACTTC.